This TCR beta chain was identified in a study of naive and memory T cell subsets. This clonotype was seen many times. Two oligonucleotides, mixed equimolar, formed the beta constant-region primer covering TRBC1 and TRBC2. The cDNA 3' end received a ligated single-stranded oligonucleotide carrying the SP2 primer and a 12-nucleotide UMI. TCRdb re-derived calls from the UMI-ligation and nested PCR reads in MiXCR, one entry per CDR3 protein. Of tens of thousands of distinct CDR3 sequences in the sample, 5.5% to 8.5% were seen once. Germline CDR1 is GTSNPN and CDR2 is SVGIG (reference sequence). V lost 2 bases and J 2 bases, leaving 7 bases between the germline ends. The length of the CDR3 is 14 residues.

This sequence originates from a human donor in good health. The sample taken for sequencing was central memory CD4+ T cells from blood. This chain links TRBV30 with TRBJ2-6; possible D gene TRBD2, 5 bases. CDR3 in DNA: TGTGCCTGGAGTCGGGATACTGGGGCCAACGTCCTGACTTTC. Translation gives CAWSRDTGANVLTF. The complete variable domain, with remaining parts taken from reference TRBV30 and TRBJ2-6, reads SQTIHQWPATLVQPVGSPLSLECTVEGTSNPNLYWYRQAAGRGLQLLFYSVGIGQISSEVPQNLSASRPQDRQFILSSKKLLLSDSGFYLCAWSRDTGANVLTFGAGSRLTVL.